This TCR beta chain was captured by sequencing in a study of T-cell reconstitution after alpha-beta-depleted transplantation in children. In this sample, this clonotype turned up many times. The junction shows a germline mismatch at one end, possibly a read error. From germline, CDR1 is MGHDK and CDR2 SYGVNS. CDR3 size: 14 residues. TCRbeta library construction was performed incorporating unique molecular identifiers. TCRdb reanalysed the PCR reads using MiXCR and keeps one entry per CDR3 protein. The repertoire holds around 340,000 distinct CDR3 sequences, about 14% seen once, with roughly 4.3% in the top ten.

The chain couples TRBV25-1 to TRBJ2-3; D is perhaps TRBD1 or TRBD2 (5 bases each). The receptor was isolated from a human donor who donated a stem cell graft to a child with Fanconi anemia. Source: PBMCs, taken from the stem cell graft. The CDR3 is CASSELGGTDTQYF. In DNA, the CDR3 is TGCGCCAGCAGCGAACTAGGGGGCACAGATACGCAGTATTTT.